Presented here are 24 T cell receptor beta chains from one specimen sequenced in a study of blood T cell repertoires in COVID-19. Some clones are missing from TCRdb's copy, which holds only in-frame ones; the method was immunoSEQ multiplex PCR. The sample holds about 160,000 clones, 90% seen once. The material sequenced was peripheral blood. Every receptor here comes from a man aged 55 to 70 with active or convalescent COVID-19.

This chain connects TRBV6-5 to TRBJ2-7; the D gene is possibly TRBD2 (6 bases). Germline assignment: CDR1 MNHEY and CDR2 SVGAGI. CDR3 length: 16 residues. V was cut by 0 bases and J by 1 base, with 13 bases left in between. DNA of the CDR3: TGTGCCAGCAGTTACTCGAGTTCGGGGGTATCCTACGAGCAGTACTTC. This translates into CASSYSSSGVSYEQYF.

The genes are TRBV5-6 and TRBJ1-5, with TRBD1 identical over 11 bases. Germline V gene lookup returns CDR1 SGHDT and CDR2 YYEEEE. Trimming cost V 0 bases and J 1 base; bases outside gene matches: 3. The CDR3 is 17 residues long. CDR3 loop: CASSLAGTGGSNQPQHF. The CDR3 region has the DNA TGTGCCAGCAGCTTGGCAGGGACAGGGGGGAGCAATCAGCCCCAGCATTTT.

DNA of the CDR3: TGTGCCAGCACCGCTCGGCCTAGGTTAGACGGGGAGCTGTTTTTT. This encodes CASTARPRLDGELFF. This rearrangement joins TRBV6-5 to TRBJ2-2; D unresolved. Between the trimmed V and J ends, which lost 7 bases and 7 bases, there was a span of 19 bases. The CDR3 extends over 15 amino acids. Germline V gene sequence: CDR1 MNHEY, CDR2 SVGAGI.

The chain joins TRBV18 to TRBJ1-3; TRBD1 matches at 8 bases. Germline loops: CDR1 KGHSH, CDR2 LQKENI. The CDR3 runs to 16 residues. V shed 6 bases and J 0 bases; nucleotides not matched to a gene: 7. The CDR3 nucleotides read TGTGCCAGCTCTCAAGGACAGGGCATCTCTGGAAACACCATATATTTT. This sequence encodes CASSQGQGISGNTIYF. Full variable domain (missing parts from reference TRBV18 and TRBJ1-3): NAGVMQNPRHLVRRRGQEARLRCSPMKGHSHVYWYRQLPEEGLKFMVYLQKENIIDESGMPKERFSAEFPKEGPSILRIQQVVRGDSAAYFCASSQGQGISGNTIYFGEGSWLTVV.

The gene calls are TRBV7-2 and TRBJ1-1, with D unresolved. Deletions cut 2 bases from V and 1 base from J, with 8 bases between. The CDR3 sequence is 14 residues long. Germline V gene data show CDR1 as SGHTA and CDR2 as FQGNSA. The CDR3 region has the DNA TGTGCCAGCAGCTTATTCTCAGGGAACACTGAAGCTTTCTTT. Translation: CASSLFSGNTEAFF.

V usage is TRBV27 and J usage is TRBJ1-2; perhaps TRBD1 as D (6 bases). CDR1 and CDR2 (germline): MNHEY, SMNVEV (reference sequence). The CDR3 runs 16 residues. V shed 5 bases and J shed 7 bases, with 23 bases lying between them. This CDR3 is CASSLRPGTSFGGYTF. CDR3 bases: TGTGCCAGCAGTCTTAGACCAGGGACATCTTTTGGTGGCTACACCTTC.

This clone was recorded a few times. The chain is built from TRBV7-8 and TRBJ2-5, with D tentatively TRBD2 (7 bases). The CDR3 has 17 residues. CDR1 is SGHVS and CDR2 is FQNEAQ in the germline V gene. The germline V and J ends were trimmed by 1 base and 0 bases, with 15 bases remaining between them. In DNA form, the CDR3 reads TGTGCCAGCAGCTTAGATTGGGGGGGCCAAAACCAAGAGACCCAGTACTTC. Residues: CASSLDWGGQNQETQYF.

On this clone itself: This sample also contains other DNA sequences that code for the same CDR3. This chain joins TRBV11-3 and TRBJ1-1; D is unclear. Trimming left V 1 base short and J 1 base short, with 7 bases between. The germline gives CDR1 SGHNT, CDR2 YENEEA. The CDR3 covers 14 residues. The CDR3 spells CASSLGAENTEAFF. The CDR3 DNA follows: TGTGCCAGCAGCTTAGGGGCAGAGAACACTGAAGCTTTCTTT.

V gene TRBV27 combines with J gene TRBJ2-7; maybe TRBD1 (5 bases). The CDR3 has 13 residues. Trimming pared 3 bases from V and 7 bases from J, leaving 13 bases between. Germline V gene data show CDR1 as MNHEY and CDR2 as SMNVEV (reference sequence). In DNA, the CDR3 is TGTGCCAGCAGTTTCGACGCAGGGCTTGAGCAGTACTTC. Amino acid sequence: CASSFDAGLEQYF.

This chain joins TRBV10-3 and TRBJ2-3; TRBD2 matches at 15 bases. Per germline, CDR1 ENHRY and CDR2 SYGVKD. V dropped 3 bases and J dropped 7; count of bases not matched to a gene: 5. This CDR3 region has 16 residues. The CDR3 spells CAISEGLAGGPYTQYF. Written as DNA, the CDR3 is TGTGCCATCAGTGAAGGACTAGCGGGAGGGCCTTATACGCAGTATTTT.

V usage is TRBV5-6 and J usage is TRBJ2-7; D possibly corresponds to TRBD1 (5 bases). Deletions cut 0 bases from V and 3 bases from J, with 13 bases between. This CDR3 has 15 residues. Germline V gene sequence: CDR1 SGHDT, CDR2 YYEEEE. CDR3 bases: TGTGCCAGCAGCTTGGGGCGCCAGACAGACTACGAGCAGTACTTC. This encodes CASSLGRQTDYEQYF.

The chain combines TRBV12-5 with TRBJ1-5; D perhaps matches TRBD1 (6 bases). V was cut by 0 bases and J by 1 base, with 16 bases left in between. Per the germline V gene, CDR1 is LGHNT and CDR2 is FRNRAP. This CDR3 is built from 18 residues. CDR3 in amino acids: CASGLVLSGGESNQPQHF. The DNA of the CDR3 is TGTGCTAGTGGTTTGGTACTATCGGGGGGCGAGAGCAATCAGCCCCAGCATTTT.

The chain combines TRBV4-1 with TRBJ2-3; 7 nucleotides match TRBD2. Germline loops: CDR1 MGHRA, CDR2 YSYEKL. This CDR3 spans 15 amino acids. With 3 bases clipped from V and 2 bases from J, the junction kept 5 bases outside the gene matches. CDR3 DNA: TGCGCCAGCAGCCATACCGGGGGGTACACAGATACGCAGTATTTT. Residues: CASSHTGGYTDTQYF.

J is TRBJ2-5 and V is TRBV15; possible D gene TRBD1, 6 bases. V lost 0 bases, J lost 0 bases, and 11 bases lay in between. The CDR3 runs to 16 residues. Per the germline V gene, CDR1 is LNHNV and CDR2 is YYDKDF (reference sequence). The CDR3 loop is CATSRDQTGNQETQYF. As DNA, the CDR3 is TGTGCCACCAGCAGAGATCAGACAGGAAACCAAGAGACCCAGTACTTC.

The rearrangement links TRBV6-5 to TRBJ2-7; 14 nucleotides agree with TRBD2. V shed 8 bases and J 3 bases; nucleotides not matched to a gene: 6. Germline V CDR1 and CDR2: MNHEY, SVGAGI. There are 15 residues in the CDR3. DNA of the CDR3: TGTGCCAGCTACACCGGGACTAGCGGGAGCTACGAGCAGTACTTC. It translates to CASYTGTSGSYEQYF.

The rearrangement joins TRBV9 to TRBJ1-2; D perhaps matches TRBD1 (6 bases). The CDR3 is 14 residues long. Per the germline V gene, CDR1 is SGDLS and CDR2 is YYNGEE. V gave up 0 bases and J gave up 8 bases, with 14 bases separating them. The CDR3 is CASSVAGGRGGYTF. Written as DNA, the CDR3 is TGTGCCAGCAGCGTAGCGGGGGGCCGAGGGGGCTACACCTTC.

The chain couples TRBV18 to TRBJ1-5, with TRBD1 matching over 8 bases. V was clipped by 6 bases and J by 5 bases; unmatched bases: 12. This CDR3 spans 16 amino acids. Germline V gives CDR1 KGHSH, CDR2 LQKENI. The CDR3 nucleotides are TGTGCCAGCTCTCACAGGGAAGGACAGGGTTATCAGCCCCAGCATTTT. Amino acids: CASSHREGQGYQPQHF.

CDR3 nucleotide sequence: TGTGCCTGGAGCGGACAGCTGAACACTGAAGCTTTCTTT. Residues: CAWSGQLNTEAFF. The chain links TRBV30 to TRBJ1-1; D might be TRBD1 (6 bases). Germline lookup yields CDR1 GTSNPN and CDR2 SVGIG (reference sequence). The CDR3 length is 13 residues. The V end was cut by 3 bases, the J end by 0 bases, with 8 bases between.

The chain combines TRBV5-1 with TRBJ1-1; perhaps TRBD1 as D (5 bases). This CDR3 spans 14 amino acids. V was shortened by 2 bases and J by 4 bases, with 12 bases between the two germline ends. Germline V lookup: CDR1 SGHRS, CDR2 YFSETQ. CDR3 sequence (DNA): TGCGCCAGCAGCTTAGGCAGGGAGGGCACTGAAGCTTTCTTT. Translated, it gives CASSLGREGTEAFF.

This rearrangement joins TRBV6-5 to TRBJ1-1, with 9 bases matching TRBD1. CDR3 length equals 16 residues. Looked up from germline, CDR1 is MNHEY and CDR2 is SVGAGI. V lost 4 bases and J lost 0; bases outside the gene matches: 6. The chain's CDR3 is CASSSGQGSMNTEAFF. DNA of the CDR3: TGTGCCAGCAGTTCTGGACAGGGGAGTATGAACACTGAAGCTTTCTTT.

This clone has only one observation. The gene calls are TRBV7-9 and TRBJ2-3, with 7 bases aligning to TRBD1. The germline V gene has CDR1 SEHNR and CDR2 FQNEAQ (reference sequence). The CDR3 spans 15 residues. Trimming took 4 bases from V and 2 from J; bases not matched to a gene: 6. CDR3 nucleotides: TGTGCCAGCAGCTCTCAGACAGGGTCCACAGATACGCAGTATTTT. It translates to CASSSQTGSTDTQYF.

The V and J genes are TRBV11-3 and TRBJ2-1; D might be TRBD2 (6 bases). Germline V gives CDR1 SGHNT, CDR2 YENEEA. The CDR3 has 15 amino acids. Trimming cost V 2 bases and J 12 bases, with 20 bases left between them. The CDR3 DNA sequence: TGTGCCAGCAGCTTACCATCGCTAGCGCGAATTGGGCAGTTCTTC. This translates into CASSLPSLARIGQFF.

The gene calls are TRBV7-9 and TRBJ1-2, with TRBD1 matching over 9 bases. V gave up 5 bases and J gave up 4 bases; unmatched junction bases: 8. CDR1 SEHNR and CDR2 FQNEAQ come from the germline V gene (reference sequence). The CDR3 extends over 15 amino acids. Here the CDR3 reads CASSIRQGGVYGYTF. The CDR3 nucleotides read TGTGCCAGCAGCATTCGACAGGGGGGCGTCTATGGCTACACCTTC.

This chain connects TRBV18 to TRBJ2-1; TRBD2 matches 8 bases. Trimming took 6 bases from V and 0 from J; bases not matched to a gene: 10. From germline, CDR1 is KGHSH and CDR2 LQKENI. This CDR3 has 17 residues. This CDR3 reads CASSPTSGLSSYNEQFF. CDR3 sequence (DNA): TGTGCCAGCTCTCCTACTAGCGGCCTGAGCTCCTACAATGAGCAGTTCTTC.